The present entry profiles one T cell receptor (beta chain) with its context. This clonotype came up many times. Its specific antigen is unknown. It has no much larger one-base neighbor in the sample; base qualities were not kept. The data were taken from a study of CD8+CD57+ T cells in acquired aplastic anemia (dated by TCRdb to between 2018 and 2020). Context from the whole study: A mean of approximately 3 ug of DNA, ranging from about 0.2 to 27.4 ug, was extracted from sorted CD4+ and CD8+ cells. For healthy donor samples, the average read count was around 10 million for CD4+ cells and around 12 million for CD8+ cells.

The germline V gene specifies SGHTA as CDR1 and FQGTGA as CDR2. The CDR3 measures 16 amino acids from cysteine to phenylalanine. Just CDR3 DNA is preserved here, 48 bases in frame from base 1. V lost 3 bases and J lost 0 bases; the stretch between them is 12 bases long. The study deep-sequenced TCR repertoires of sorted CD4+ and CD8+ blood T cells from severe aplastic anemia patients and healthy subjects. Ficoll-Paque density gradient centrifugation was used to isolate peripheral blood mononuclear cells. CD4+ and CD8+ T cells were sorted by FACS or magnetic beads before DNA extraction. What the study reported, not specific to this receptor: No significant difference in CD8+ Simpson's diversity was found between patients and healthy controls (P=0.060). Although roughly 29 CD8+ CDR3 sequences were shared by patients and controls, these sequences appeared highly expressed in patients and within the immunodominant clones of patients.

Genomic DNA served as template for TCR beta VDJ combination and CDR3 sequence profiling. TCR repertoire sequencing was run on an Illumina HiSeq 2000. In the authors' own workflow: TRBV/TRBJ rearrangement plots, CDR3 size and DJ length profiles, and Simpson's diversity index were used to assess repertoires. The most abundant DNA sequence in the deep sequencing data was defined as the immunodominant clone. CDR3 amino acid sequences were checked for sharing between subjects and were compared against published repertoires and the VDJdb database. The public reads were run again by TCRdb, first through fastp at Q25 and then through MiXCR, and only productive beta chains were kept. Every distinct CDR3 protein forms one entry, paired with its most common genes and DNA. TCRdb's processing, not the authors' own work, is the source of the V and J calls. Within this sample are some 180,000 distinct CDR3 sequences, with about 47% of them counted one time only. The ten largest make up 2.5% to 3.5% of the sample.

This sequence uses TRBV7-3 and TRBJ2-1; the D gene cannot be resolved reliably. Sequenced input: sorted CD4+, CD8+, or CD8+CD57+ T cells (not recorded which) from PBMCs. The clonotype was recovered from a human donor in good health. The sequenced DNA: TGTGCCAGCAGCTTTGGACCAGTCAGCTCCTACAATGAGCAGTTCTTC. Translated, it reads CASSFGPVSSYNEQFF.